The T cell receptor (beta chain) described here comes from a study of control samples from healthy donors and cancer patients. Method: immunoSEQ multiplex PCR; TCRdb's copy keeps in-frame clones and lacks some. The sample carries more than 95,000 clones, 88% recorded once. This clone turned up a few times. Trimming cost V 3 bases and J 0 bases, with 13 bases left between them. The CDR3 is 16 residues long. Looked up from germline, CDR1 is SGHRS and CDR2 is YFSETQ. The sequence was collected from a woman between 65 and 79 years old in good health. The J gene is TRBJ1-3, the V gene TRBV5-1; D remains unclear. The sequenced material came from blood. The CDR3 region is CASSSEPISSGNTIYF. The CDR3 coding sequence is TGCGCCAGCAGCTCCGAACCAATTAGCTCTGGAAACACCATATATTTT.